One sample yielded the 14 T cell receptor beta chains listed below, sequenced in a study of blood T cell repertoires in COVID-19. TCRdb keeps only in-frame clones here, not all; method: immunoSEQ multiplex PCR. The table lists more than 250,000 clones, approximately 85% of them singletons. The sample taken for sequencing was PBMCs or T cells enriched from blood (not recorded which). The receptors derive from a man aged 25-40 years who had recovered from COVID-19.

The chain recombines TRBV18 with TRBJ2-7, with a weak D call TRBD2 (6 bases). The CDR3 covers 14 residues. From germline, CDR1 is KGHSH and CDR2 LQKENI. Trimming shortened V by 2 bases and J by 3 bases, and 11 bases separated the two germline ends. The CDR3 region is CASSPVSGDYEQYF. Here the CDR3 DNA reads TGTGCCAGCTCACCAGTTTCGGGGGACTACGAGCAGTACTTC.

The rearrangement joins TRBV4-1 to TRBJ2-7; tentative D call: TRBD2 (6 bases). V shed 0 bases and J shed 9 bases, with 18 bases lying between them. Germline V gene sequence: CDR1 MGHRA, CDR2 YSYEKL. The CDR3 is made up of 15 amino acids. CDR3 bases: TGCGCCAGCAGCCAAGAGACAGCCCAACGGAGGGGGCAGTACTTC. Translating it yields CASSQETAQRRGQYF.

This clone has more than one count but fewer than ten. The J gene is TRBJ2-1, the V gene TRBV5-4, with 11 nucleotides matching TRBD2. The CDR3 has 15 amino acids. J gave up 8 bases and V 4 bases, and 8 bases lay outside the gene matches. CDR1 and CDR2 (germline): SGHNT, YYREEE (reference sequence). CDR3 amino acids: CASSRSGGAGDEQFF. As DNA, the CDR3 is TGTGCCAGCAGCCGTAGCGGGGGGGCCGGGGATGAGCAGTTCTTC.

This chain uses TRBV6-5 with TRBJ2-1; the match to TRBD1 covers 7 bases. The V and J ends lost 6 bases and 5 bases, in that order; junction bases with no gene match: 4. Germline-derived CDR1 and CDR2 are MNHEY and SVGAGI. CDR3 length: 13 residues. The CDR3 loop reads CASRTGSDNEQFF. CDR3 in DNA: TGTGCCAGCAGGACAGGGTCCGACAATGAGCAGTTCTTC.

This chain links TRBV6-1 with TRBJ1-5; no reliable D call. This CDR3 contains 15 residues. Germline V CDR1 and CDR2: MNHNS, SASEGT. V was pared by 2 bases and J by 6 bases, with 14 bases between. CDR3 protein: CASSETEGSAQPQHF. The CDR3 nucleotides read TGTGCCAGCAGTGAAACGGAGGGAAGCGCTCAGCCCCAGCATTTT.

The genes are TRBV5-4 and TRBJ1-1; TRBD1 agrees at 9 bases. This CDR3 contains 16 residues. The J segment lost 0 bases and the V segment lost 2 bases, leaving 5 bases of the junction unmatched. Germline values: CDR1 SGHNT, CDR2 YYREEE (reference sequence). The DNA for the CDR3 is TGTGCCAGCAGCTTAGGGACAGGGCTCATGAACACTGAAGCTTTCTTT. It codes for CASSLGTGLMNTEAFF. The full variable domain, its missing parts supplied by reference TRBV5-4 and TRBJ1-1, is ETGVTQSPTHLIKTRGQQVTLRCSSQSGHNTVSWYQQALGQGPQFIFQYYREEENGRGNFPPRFSGLQFPNYSSELNVNALELDDSALYLCASSLGTGLMNTEAFFGQGTRLTVV.

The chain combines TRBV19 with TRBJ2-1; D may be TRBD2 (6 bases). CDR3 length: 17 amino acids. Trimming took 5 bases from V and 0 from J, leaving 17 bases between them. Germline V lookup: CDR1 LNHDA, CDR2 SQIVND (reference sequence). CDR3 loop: CASSLRVAASSYNEQFF. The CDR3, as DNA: TGTGCCAGTAGTCTACGGGTAGCGGCTAGCTCCTACAATGAGCAGTTCTTC.

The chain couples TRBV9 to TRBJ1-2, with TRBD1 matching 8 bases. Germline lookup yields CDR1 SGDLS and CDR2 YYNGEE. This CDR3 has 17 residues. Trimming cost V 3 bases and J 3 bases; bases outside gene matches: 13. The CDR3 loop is CASSASGQGSLDYGYTF. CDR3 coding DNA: TGTGCCAGCAGCGCCTCAGGACAGGGAAGTTTGGACTATGGCTACACCTTC.

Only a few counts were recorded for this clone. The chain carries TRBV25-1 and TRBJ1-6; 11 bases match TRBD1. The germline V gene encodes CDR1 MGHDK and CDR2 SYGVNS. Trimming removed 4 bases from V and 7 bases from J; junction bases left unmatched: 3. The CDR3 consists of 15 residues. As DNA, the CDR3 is TGTGCCAGCAGTGCCGGACAGGGGGCAAATTCACCCCTCCACTTT. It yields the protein CASSAGQGANSPLHF.

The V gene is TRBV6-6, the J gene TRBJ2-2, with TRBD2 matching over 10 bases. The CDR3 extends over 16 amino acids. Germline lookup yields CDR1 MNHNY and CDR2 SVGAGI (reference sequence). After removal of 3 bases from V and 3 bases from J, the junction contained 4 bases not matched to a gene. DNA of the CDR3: TGTGCCAGCAGTTATGGGACTAGCGAGTACACCGGGGAGCTGTTTTTT. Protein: CASSYGTSEYTGELFF.

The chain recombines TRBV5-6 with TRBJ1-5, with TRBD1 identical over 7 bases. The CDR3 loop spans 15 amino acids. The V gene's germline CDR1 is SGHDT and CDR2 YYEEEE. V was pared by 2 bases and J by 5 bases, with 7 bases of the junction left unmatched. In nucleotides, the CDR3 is TGTGCCAGCAGCTTTTTGGACAGGAAAGATCAGCCCCAGCATTTT. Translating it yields CASSFLDRKDQPQHF.

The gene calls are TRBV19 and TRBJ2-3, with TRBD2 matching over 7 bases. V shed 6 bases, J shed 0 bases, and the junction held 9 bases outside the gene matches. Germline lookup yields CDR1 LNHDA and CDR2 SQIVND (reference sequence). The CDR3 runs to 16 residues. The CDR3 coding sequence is TGTGCCAGTAGCTCTACGGGGGGAACAAGCACAGATACGCAGTATTTT. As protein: CASSSTGGTSTDTQYF.

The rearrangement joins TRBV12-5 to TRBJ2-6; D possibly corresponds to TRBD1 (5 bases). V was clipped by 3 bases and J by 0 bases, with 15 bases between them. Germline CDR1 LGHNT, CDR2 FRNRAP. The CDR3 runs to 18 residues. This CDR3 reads CASGLLTAPFSGANVLTF. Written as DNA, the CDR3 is TGTGCTAGTGGTTTACTGACAGCTCCCTTCTCTGGGGCCAACGTCCTGACTTTC.

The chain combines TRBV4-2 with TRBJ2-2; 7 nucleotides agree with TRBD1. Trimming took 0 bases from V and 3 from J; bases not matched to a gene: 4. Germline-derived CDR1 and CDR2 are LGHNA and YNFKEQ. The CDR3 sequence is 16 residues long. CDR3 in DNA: TGTGCCAGCAGCCAAGAAAAGGGGGCCTACACCGGGGAGCTGTTTTTT. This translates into CASSQEKGAYTGELFF.